Listed below are T cell receptor beta chains from one sample, sequenced in a study of technical replicates of blood from several donors. The table came from immunoSEQ multiplex PCR; TCRdb's copy has only in-frame clones and leaves some out. The sample includes around 68,000 clones, roughly 91% seen only once; the top ten take 0.35% to 0.45%. Sequencing used T cells isolated from PBMCs. The receptors were sampled from a human donor in good health. Some clones in this sample may be carry-over from other donors' samples. CDR3s include the opening cysteine and the closing phenylalanine or tryptophan. Fields, in order: V gene, clone size, CDR3 length, CDR3 protein. A row's size may be missing; if present it is once, few, many or a size class.

TRBV5-6 . 13 CASSRGAGDGYTF
TRBV19 . 16 CASSTINPQAHNEQFF
TRBV6-6 . 13 CASSIRDSQGYTF
TRBV5-1 . 15 CASSLGQGNTDTQYF
TRBV15 once 15 CATSRDFSPLYEQYF
TRBV7-9 . 13 CASSSRDSYEQYF
TRBV7-9 . 14 CASSLGANSYEQYF
TRBV7-3 once 12 CASSLIRGEQYF
TRBV11-2 . 15 CASSLGQGAVNEQFF
TRBV30 . 11 CASGLGYGYTF
TRBV6-4 . 15 CASSDSIANTGELFF
TRBV7-9 . 13 CASSIKGEGEQYF
TRBV19 . 16 CASSIPVPSMNTEAFF
TRBV4-1 once 14 CASSQGVGGTEAFF
TRBV7-2 . 15 CASSLRTGANYGYTF
TRBV4-1 . 15 CASSQGAGVGNEQFF
TRBV6-1 once 15 CASSEARGFSYEQYF
TRBV2 . 14 CASTPGQANQPQHF
TRBV7-9 . 12 CASTPAGYGYTF